This TCR beta chain appears in the sequencing data of a study of cytomegalovirus exposure and HLA in healthy donors. For the study at large: The roughly 120 validation repertoires, a later analysis reported, used the same platform as the approximately 700 first-cohort repertoires. Study-wide findings and caveats: The study designated over 150 TCR beta chains cytomegalovirus-associated. That first-cohort TCR clusters tended to co-occur in the roughly 110 validation repertoires was found in a later analysis.

Using immunoSEQ multiplex PCR, the repertoire was profiled, and TCRdb retains in-frame clones only, with some absent. The data contain 150,000 to 200,000 clones, 85% of them singletons. Worth noting for this clone: Its antigen is undetermined.

Sequenced material: PBMCs. The origin of this receptor is a man between 18 and 35 years old in good health and CMV-seropositive.

The CDR3 loop reads CASSFDSATDTQYF. The DNA of the CDR3 is TGTGCCAGCAGTTTCGACAGCGCCACAGATACGCAGTATTTT. The J gene is TRBJ2-3, the V gene TRBV28, with a weak D call TRBD1 (5 bases). Deletions cut 3 bases from V and 2 bases from J, with 9 bases between. This CDR3 spans 14 amino acids. Germline CDR1 MDHEN, CDR2 SYDVKM. Full variable domain (rest looked up from reference TRBV28 and TRBJ2-3): DVKVTQSSRYLVKRTGEKVFLECVQDMDHENMFWYRQDPGLGLRLIYFSYDVKMKEKGDIPEGYSVSREKKERFSLILESASTNQTSMYLCASSFDSATDTQYFGPGTRLTVL.